The 25 T cell receptor beta chains reported below all come from one sample, sequenced in a study of cytomegalovirus exposure and HLA in healthy donors. PCR was performed using 60 Vbeta and 13 Jbeta primers. Libraries were prepared by immunoSEQ multiplex PCR; TCRdb keeps only in-frame clonotypes and omits some of them. This table holds 93,000 or so clones, around 76% found once. Input material: PBMCs. These TCRs come from a woman under 30 in good health and CMV-seropositive.

The genes are TRBV7-9 and TRBJ2-6, with a possible D match to TRBD1 (6 bases). The V end lost 5 bases, the J end lost 0 bases, and 20 bases lay between the germline ends. This CDR3 is built from 19 residues. Germline V gene data show CDR1 as SEHNR and CDR2 as FQNEAQ (reference sequence). CDR3 amino acids: CASSPAGGDRLSGANVLTF. CDR3 DNA: TGTGCCAGCAGCCCTGCCGGAGGAGACAGGCTCTCTGGGGCCAACGTCCTGACTTTC.

This chain connects TRBV7-3 to TRBJ1-6; TRBD1 aligns across 7 bases. Germline V gene sequence: CDR1 SGHTA, CDR2 FQGTGA. Trimming at V came to 8 bases and at J to 7 bases, leaving 8 bases not matched to a gene. CDR3 length: 14 amino acids. The CDR3 coding sequence is TGTGCCAGCGCTCCCGGGACAGCAAATTCACCCCTCCACTTT. This gives the protein CASAPGTANSPLHF.

The V gene is TRBV27, the J gene TRBJ1-5; a possible D gene is TRBD1 (6 bases). This CDR3 spans 14 amino acids. Trimming cost V 6 bases and J 6 bases, with 15 bases left between them. Germline V lookup: CDR1 MNHEY, CDR2 SMNVEV (reference sequence). The CDR3 bases are TGTGCCAGCAGCACATACAGGGATGGTCAGCCCCAGCATTTT. Protein product: CASSTYRDGQPQHF.

The chain employs TRBV5-6 and TRBJ1-4, with TRBD1 matching over 8 bases. This CDR3 spans 17 amino acids. V was clipped by 5 bases and J by 0 bases; unmatched bases: 9. Germline V gives CDR1 SGHDT, CDR2 YYEEEE. This chain's CDR3 is CASRSGQAATTNEKLFF. The CDR3 nucleotides are TGTGCCAGCAGATCGGGACAGGCAGCCACAACTAATGAAAAACTGTTTTTT.

J is TRBJ2-7 and V is TRBV6-1; 8 nucleotides agree with TRBD2. The ends lost 4 bases at V and 0 bases at J; junction bases unmatched: 5. This CDR3 comprises 15 residues. The germline V gene has CDR1 MNHNS and CDR2 SASEGT. The DNA for the CDR3 is TGTGCCAGCAGTGTCGGGGGGGTCCGCTCCTACGAGCAGTACTTC. Protein sequence: CASSVGGVRSYEQYF.

The genes are TRBV18 and TRBJ1-2, with D maybe TRBD1 (5 bases). This CDR3 is built from 14 residues. V lost 4 bases, J lost 4 bases, and 13 bases lay in between. CDR1 and CDR2 from the germline V gene are KGHSH and LQKENI. This chain's CDR3 is CASSLPTETYGYTF. The DNA of the CDR3 is TGTGCCAGCTCACTACCGACAGAGACCTATGGCTACACCTTC.

The count of this clone is one. The V call is TRBV5-1, the J call TRBJ1-5, with 8 bases identical to TRBD1. V trimming: 0 bases; J trimming: 0 bases; junction bases outside the gene matches: 11. This CDR3 spans 19 amino acids. Germline V gives CDR1 SGHRS, CDR2 YFSETQ. The CDR3 region has the DNA TGCGCCAGCAGCTTGGTTTGGAGGACAGGGCCGTATAGCAATCAGCCCCAGCATTTT. This encodes CASSLVWRTGPYSNQPQHF. Full variable domain (missing parts from reference TRBV5-1 and TRBJ1-5): KAGVTQTPRYLIKTRGQQVTLSCSPISGHRSVSWYQQTPGQGLQFLFEYFSETQRNKGNFPGRFSGRQFSNSRSEMNVSTLELGDSALYLCASSLVWRTGPYSNQPQHFGDGTRLSIL.

The chain links TRBV28 to TRBJ2-5, with 8 bases identical to TRBD2. The V and J ends lost 5 bases and 5 bases, in that order; junction bases with no gene match: 7. The length of the CDR3 is 14 residues. The V gene's germline CDR1 is MDHEN and CDR2 SYDVKM. The CDR3 region is CASSPGASGETQYF. The CDR3 nucleotides are TGTGCCAGCAGTCCCGGGGCTAGCGGGGAGACCCAGTACTTC. Looking up the rest from reference TRBV28 and TRBJ2-5 gives the full variable domain: DVKVTQSSRYLVKRTGEKVFLECVQDMDHENMFWYRQDPGLGLRLIYFSYDVKMKEKGDIPEGYSVSREKKERFSLILESASTNQTSMYLCASSPGASGETQYFGPGTRLLVL.

J is TRBJ1-5 and V is TRBV7-9, with D hard to call. CDR1 is SEHNR and CDR2 is FQNEAQ in the germline V gene (reference sequence). Trimming stripped 1 base from V and 4 bases from J, with 8 bases between. CDR3 length: 14 residues. The CDR3 spells CASSLGSLNQPQHF. The DNA of the CDR3 is TGTGCCAGCAGCTTAGGGTCCCTAAATCAGCCCCAGCATTTT.

V gene TRBV19 combines with J gene TRBJ2-3; TRBD2 aligns across 7 bases. Per germline, CDR1 LNHDA and CDR2 SQIVND (reference sequence). The trim removed 4 bases at V and 2 bases at J, leaving 3 bases unmatched. The CDR3 length is 14 residues. This CDR3 reads CASSTGGTTDTQYF. The CDR3 nucleotides read TGTGCCAGTAGTACGGGGGGAACCACAGATACGCAGTATTTT.

The gene calls are TRBV9 and TRBJ1-4; D is possibly TRBD1 (6 bases). The CDR3 is made up of 15 amino acids. Germline values: CDR1 SGDLS, CDR2 YYNGEE. V shed 0 bases and J shed 7 bases, with 13 bases lying between them. CDR3 coding DNA: TGTGCCAGCAGCGTAGAAGGCAGGGGTGGTGAAAAACTGTTTTTT. Amino acid sequence: CASSVEGRGGEKLFF.

This clone was found a few times. The rearrangement links TRBV10-3 to TRBJ2-2, with D possibly TRBD1 on 5 matching bases. V lost 2 bases, J lost 6 bases, and 16 bases lay in between. Germline loops: CDR1 ENHRY, CDR2 SYGVKD. The CDR3 totals 16 residues. The CDR3 DNA sequence: TGTGCCATCAGTGAGACCGCCCAGGGCGCATCCGGGGAGCTGTTTTTT. Its translation: CAISETAQGASGELFF.

The J gene is TRBJ2-7, the V gene TRBV10-1, with D perhaps matching TRBD2 (5 bases). This CDR3 has 15 residues. CDR1 is WNHNN and CDR2 is SYGVQD in the germline V gene (reference sequence). Deletions cut 1 base from V and 9 bases from J, with 19 bases between. This chain's CDR3 is CASSELAFPRARQYF. The DNA for the CDR3 is TGCGCCAGCAGTGAGTTGGCCTTTCCGCGGGCCAGGCAGTACTTC.

The J gene is TRBJ1-5, the V gene TRBV6-5; 7 bases agree with TRBD1. Germline loops: CDR1 MNHEY, CDR2 SVGAGI. V shed 6 bases and J 7 bases; nucleotides not matched to a gene: 9. The CDR3 consists of 14 residues. The CDR3 coding sequence is TGTGCCAGCAGAGCAACAGGGGAGCGGCAGCCCCAGCATTTT. Its protein is CASRATGERQPQHF.

This clone was detected a few times. The V call is TRBV14, the J call TRBJ2-1, with 16 bases fitting TRBD2. CDR3 length equals 17 residues. J gave up 6 bases and V 3 bases, and 5 bases lay outside the gene matches. CDR1 is SGHDN, CDR2 FVKESK, per germline. The CDR3 bases are TGTGCCAGCAGCCATATGGGGACTAGCGGGAGGGTCAATGAGCAGTTCTTC. As protein: CASSHMGTSGRVNEQFF. The full variable domain, its missing parts supplied by reference TRBV14 and TRBJ2-1, is EAGVTQFPSHSVIEKGQTVTLRCDPISGHDNLYWYRRVMGKEIKFLLHFVKESKQDESGMPNNRFLAERTGGTYSTLKVQPAELEDSGVYFCASSHMGTSGRVNEQFFGPGTRLTVL.

This sequence joins TRBV5-4 and TRBJ2-7; possible D gene TRBD2, 6 bases. CDR3 size: 15 residues. Per the germline V gene, CDR1 is SGHNT and CDR2 is YYREEE (reference sequence). The ends were cut back, 0 bases at V and 2 bases at J, with 12 bases in the middle. In nucleotides, the CDR3 is TGTGCCAGCAGCTTGGGCCTAGCGTACCCCTACGAGCAGTACTTC. Translating it yields CASSLGLAYPYEQYF.

J is TRBJ2-7 and V is TRBV28; TRBD2 agrees at 11 bases. The CDR3 consists of 15 residues. Trimming removed 6 bases from V and 4 bases from J; junction bases left unmatched: 8. Looked up from germline, CDR1 is MDHEN and CDR2 is SYDVKM. CDR3 loop: CASSPVLAGVYEQYF. CDR3 in DNA: TGTGCCAGCAGCCCAGTACTAGCGGGAGTTTACGAGCAGTACTTC.

This chain links TRBV5-4 with TRBJ2-5, with D hard to call. This CDR3 is built from 13 residues. The germline V gene has CDR1 SGHNT and CDR2 YYREEE (reference sequence). Trimming took 4 bases from V and 5 from J, leaving 12 bases between them. CDR3 sequence reads: CASSTRGGETQYF. The CDR3 DNA follows: TGTGCCAGCAGCACCCGAGGTGGGGAGACCCAGTACTTC.

The chain recombines TRBV2 with TRBJ1-5, with 9 bases aligning to TRBD1. In germline, CDR1 is SNHLY, CDR2 FYNNEI. The CDR3 covers 15 residues. The V and J ends lost 10 bases and 0 bases, in that order; junction bases with no gene match: 7. The CDR3 nucleotides are TGTGCCATTCAGGACAGGGGAAATAGCAATCAGCCCCAGCATTTT. Translated, it gives CAIQDRGNSNQPQHF.

V and J are TRBV15 and TRBJ1-2, with 9 bases lining up with TRBD1. Germline V CDR1 and CDR2: LNHNV, YYDKDF (reference sequence). The CDR3 length is 13 residues. J was trimmed by 4 bases and V by 5 bases; bases with no gene match: 2. The CDR3, as DNA: TGTGCCACCAGCGGGACAGGGACCTATGGCTACACCTTC. Residues: CATSGTGTYGYTF.

The gene calls are TRBV5-1 and TRBJ1-3; possible D gene TRBD1, 6 bases. CDR1 is SGHRS and CDR2 is YFSETQ in the germline V gene. V was shortened by 4 bases and J by 0 bases, with 11 bases between the two germline ends. The CDR3 loop spans 15 amino acids. The CDR3 reads CASSQDRTSGNTIYF. The CDR3 region has the DNA TGCGCCAGCAGCCAAGACAGGACCTCTGGAAACACCATATATTTT.

The genes are TRBV6-5 and TRBJ2-1, with D tentatively TRBD1 (5 bases). The CDR3 spans 14 residues. The germline V gene has CDR1 MNHEY and CDR2 SVGAGI. Trimming left V 5 bases short and J 4 bases short, with 12 bases between. The chain's CDR3 is CASSTSGSYNEQFF. The CDR3 nucleotides read TGTGCCAGCAGTACCTCAGGGTCTTACAATGAGCAGTTCTTC.

The chain carries TRBV5-1 and TRBJ2-7; possible D gene TRBD1, 5 bases. The CDR3 has 14 residues. CDR1 is SGHRS and CDR2 is YFSETQ in the germline V gene. The ends were cut back, 1 base at V and 7 bases at J, with 15 bases in the middle. The CDR3 DNA reads as TGCGCCAGCAGCTTGAGGGGATTTGGTTGGGAGCAGTACTTC. Protein sequence: CASSLRGFGWEQYF.

The gene calls are TRBV6-1 and TRBJ2-7; 8 bases line up with TRBD2. Unmatched junction bases numbered 7, after V lost 2 bases and J lost 7 bases. The germline V gene has CDR1 MNHNS and CDR2 SASEGT. CDR3 size: 14 residues. CDR3 amino acids: CASSEYGRGEEQYF. The CDR3 DNA is TGTGCCAGCAGTGAATACGGGCGGGGGGAGGAGCAGTACTTC.

The genes are TRBV5-1 and TRBJ1-1; D gene unclear. The length of the CDR3 is 14 residues. Trimming removed 6 bases at V and 5 bases at J, with 17 bases between. Germline V gene lookup returns CDR1 SGHRS and CDR2 YFSETQ. The CDR3 coding sequence is TGCGCCAGCACCCTAATGAGTGTGGAGACTGAAGCTTTCTTT. Protein sequence: CASTLMSVETEAFF.